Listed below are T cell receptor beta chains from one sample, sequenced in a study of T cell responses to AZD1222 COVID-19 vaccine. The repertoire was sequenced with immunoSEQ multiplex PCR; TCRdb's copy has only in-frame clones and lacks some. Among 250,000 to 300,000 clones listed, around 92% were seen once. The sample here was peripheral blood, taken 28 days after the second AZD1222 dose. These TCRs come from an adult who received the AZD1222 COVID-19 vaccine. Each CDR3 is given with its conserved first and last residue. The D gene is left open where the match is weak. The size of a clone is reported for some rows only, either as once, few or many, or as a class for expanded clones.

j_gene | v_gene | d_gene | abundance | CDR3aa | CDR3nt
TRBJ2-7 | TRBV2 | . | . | CASSGHPYEQYF | TGTGCCAGCAGTGGACACCCCTACGAGCAGTACTTC
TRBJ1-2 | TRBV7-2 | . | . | CASTPGGAGGYTF | TGTGCCAGCACCCCGGGTGGGGCGGGCGGCTACACCTTC
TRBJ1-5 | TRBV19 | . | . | CASSIGGRVKQPQHF | TGTGCCAGTAGTATAGGAGGCAGGGTTAAACAGCCCCAGCATTTT
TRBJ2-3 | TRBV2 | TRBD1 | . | CASSGWTGDKQYF | TGTGCCAGCAGTGGCTGGACAGGAGATAAGCAGTATTTT
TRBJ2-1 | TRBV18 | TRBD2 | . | CASSPFSGRGYNEQFF | TGTGCCAGCTCACCCTTTAGCGGGAGGGGATACAATGAGCAGTTCTTC
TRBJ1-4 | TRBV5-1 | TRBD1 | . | CASRSGGQGHEKLFF | TGCGCCAGCCGAAGCGGAGGACAGGGACATGAAAAACTGTTTTTT
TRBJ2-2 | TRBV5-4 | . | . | CASSWPHGMDTGELFF | TGTGCCAGCAGCTGGCCTCACGGGATGGACACCGGGGAGCTGTTTTTT
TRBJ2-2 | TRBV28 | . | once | CASSSQPTGELFF | TGTGCCAGCAGTTCTCAACCGACCGGGGAGCTGTTTTTT
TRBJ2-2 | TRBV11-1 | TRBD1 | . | CASSFSTGGNTGELFF | TGTGCCAGCAGCTTCTCTACAGGGGGGAACACCGGGGAGCTGTTTTTT
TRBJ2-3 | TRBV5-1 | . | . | CASSSRQSTDTQYF | TGCGCCAGCAGCTCCCGGCAGAGCACAGATACGCAGTATTTT
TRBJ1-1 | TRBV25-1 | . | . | CASSDWDTEAFF | TGTGCCAGCAGTGATTGGGACACTGAAGCTTTCTTT
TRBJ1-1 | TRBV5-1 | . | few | CASSLGLNAEAFF | TGCGCCAGCAGCTTGGGTCTTAATGCTGAAGCTTTCTTT
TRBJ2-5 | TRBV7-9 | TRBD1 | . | CASSSKKWDRGPETQYF | TGTGCCAGCAGCTCCAAGAAGTGGGACAGGGGGCCAGAGACCCAGTACTTC
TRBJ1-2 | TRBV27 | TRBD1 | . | CASGRQGGYGYTF | TGTGCCAGCGGAAGGCAGGGGGGCTATGGCTACACCTTC
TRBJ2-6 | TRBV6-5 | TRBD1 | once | CASSKTGSGANVLTF | TGTGCCAGCAGTAAGACAGGGTCCGGGGCCAACGTCCTGACTTTC
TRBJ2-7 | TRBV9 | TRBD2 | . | CASSGLAGGYYEQYF | TGTGCCAGCAGCGGACTAGCGGGAGGGTACTACGAGCAGTACTTC
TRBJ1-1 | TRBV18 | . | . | CASSPDRGTEAFF | TGTGCCAGCTCACCCGATCGTGGCACTGAAGCTTTCTTT
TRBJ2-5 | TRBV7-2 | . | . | CASSLGVAETQYF | TGTGCCAGCAGCTTAGGAGTAGCTGAGACCCAGTACTTC
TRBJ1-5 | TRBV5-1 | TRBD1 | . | CASSPWTGGDQPQHF | TGCGCCAGCAGCCCATGGACAGGGGGAGATCAGCCCCAGCATTTT
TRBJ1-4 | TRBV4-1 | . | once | CASSRPNEKLFF | TGCGCCAGCAGCCGCCCGAATGAAAAACTGTTTTTT
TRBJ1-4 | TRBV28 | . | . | CASSPRYNEKLFF | TGTGCCAGCAGTCCCCGGTATAATGAAAAACTGTTTTTT
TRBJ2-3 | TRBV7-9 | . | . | CASSLVGAPGTQYF | TGTGCCAGCAGCTTAGTGGGGGCCCCAGGTACGCAGTATTTT
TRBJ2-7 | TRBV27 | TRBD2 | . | CASSDLAAPYEQYF | TGTGCCAGCAGTGACCTAGCGGCTCCCTACGAGCAGTACTTC
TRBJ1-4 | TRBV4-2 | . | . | CASSRAVSEKLFF | TGTGCCAGCAGCCGCGCGGTGTCTGAAAAACTGTTTTTT
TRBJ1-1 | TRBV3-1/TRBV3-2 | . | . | CASSQGGGDTEAFF | TGTGCCAGCAGCCAAGGGGGAGGGGACACTGAAGCTTTCTTT
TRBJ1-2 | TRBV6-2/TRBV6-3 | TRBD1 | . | CASSYLTGGPFGYTF | TGTGCCAGCAGTTACCTCACAGGGGGACCTTTTGGCTACACCTTC
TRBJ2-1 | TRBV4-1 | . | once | CASRLSGGRNEQFF | TGCGCCAGCAGACTGTCCGGGGGCAGGAATGAGCAGTTCTTC
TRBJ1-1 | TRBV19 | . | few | CASTPRWGSMNTEAFF | TGTGCCAGTACCCCCCGATGGGGCAGTATGAACACTGAAGCTTTCTTT
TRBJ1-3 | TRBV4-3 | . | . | CASSQDTGNTIYF | TGCGCCAGCAGCCAAGATACTGGAAACACCATATATTTT
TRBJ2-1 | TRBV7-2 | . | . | CASSLERVSYNEQFF | TGTGCCAGCAGCTTAGAGAGGGTCTCCTACAATGAGCAGTTCTTC
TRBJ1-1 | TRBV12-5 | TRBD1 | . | CASGPGQGNTEAFF | TGTGCTAGTGGTCCGGGACAGGGGAACACTGAAGCTTTCTTT
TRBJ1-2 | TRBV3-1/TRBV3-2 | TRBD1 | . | CASSQEPGQSYGYTF | TGTGCCAGCAGCCAAGAGCCGGGACAGAGCTATGGCTACACCTTC
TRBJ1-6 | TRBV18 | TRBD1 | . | CASSPPGQANNSPLHF | TGTGCCAGCTCACCACCGGGACAGGCTAATAATTCACCCCTCCACTTT
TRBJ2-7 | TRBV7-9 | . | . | CASSLGLKSYEQYF | TGTGCCAGCAGCCTAGGACTGAAATCCTACGAGCAGTACTTC
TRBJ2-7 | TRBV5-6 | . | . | CASSLGPSSYEQYF | TGTGCCAGCAGCTTGGGCCCGAGCTCCTACGAGCAGTACTTC
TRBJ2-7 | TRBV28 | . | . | CASSSPGSYEQYF | TGTGCCAGCAGTTCGCCGGGCTCCTACGAGCAGTACTTC
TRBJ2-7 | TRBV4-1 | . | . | CASSSENGGARYF | TGCGCCAGCAGCTCCGAGAACGGGGGCGCTCGGTACTTC
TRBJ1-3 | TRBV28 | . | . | CASSPQISGNTIYF | TGTGCCAGCAGCCCACAAATCTCTGGAAACACCATATATTTT
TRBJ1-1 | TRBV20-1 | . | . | CSARPEDGAF | TGCAGTGCTAGGCCAGAGGACGGAGCCTTT
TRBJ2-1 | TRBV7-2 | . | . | CASSNPAAYNEQFF | TGTGCCAGCAGCAACCCCGCGGCCTACAATGAGCAGTTCTTC
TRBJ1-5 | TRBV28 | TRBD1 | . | CASRGTGGTSRPQHF | TGTGCCAGCAGGGGGACAGGGGGAACCTCACGGCCCCAGCATTTT
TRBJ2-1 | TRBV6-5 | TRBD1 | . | CASSPRDRGFGEQFF | TGTGCCAGCAGCCCCCGGGACAGGGGATTCGGTGAGCAGTTCTTC
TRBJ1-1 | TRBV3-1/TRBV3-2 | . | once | CASSPGTRTEAFF | TGTGCCAGCAGCCCCGGGACCCGAACTGAAGCTTTCTTT
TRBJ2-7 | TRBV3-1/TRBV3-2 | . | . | CASSQGVDGRGLYEQYF | TGTGCCAGCAGCCAAGGGGTGGACGGGAGAGGACTGTACGAGCAGTACTTC
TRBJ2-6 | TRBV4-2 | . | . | CASSPHSSSGANVLTF | TGTGCCAGCAGCCCCCACTCTAGCTCTGGGGCCAACGTCCTGACTTTC
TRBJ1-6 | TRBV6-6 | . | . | CATGTGRNSPLHF | TGTGCCACGGGTACAGGGCGTAATTCACCCCTCCACTTT
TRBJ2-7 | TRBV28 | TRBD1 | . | CASSLQGSKPPTTNEQYF | TGTGCCAGCAGTCTACAGGGGAGTAAGCCCCCGACGACCAACGAGCAGTACTTC
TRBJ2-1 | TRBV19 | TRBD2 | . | CASSSGGPYYNEQFF | TGTGCCAGTAGTAGCGGGGGGCCATACTACAATGAGCAGTTCTTC
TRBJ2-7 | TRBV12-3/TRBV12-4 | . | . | CASRVGPYEQYF | TGTGCCAGCCGGGTGGGTCCCTACGAGCAGTACTTC
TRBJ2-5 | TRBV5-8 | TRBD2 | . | CASSPVREGTETQYF | TGTGCCAGCAGCCCCGTGAGGGAGGGTACAGAGACCCAGTACTTC
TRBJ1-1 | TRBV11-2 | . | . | CASSLTGTSTEAFF | TGTGCCAGCAGCTTAACTGGGACCAGCACTGAAGCTTTCTTT
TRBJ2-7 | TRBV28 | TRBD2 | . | CASSAPGLAGRYEQYF | TGTGCCAGCAGTGCCCCGGGACTAGCGGGAAGGTACGAGCAGTACTTC
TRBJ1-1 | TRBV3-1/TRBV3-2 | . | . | CASSQDVRGTEAFF | TGTGCCAGCAGCCAAGACGTCAGGGGCACTGAAGCTTTCTTT